This T cell receptor beta chain was sequenced during a study of cytomegalovirus exposure and HLA in healthy donors. Findings and limits, study-wide: The listing of fewer than 200 TCR beta chains classed them as cytomegalovirus-associated. An analysis was carried out at a later point. It showed that HLA-associated TCR beta chains were more clonally expanded than equally common non-associated chains. Reported performance of the classifier showed diagnosis of cytomegalovirus status with high specificity and sensitivity.

This clone has more than one count but fewer than ten. Its antigen is still unknown. The PCR employed 60 Vbeta primers together with 13 Jbeta primers. Generated by immunoSEQ multiplex PCR, the TCRdb table keeps only in-frame clones and is missing some. This repertoire shows about 110,000 clones, 75% found once; its top ten account for 2% to 3%. The germline gives CDR1 LNHDA, CDR2 SQIVND (reference sequence). The CDR3 spans 13 residues. The V segment lost 7 bases and the J segment 7 bases; nucleotides outside the gene matches: 8. The V gene is TRBV19, the J gene TRBJ2-7, with 9 bases identical to TRBD1. What was sequenced was PBMCs. This receptor was obtained from a man between 40 and 49 years old in good health and CMV-seronegative. The CDR3 DNA sequence: TGTGCCAGTACGGCTTCCGGACAGGGGGAGCAGTACTTC. Its translation: CASTASGQGEQYF.